These 16 T cell receptor beta chains came from one sample sequenced in a study of blood T cell repertoires in COVID-19. Here immunoSEQ multiplex PCR was the method, and the copy in TCRdb shows in-frame clones only, minus some. Seen here are about 55,000 clones, approximately 85% observed once, and the top ten hold 10%. The sequencing sample was made of peripheral blood. Source of these receptors: a human donor in a cohort sampled during active COVID-19.

This chain links TRBV6-2 or TRBV6-3 with TRBJ2-2, with a weak D call TRBD1 (5 bases). With 4 bases removed from V and 5 bases from J, the gap between germline ends came to 11 bases. Germline V gives CDR1 MNHEY, CDR2 SVGEGT. This CDR3 has 14 residues. In nucleotides, the CDR3 is TGTGCCAGCAGTTTAGCAGGGCTTACCGGGGAGCTGTTTTTT. As protein: CASSLAGLTGELFF.

This sequence joins TRBV10-3 and TRBJ2-1; 14 bases line up with TRBD2. CDR1 is ENHRY, CDR2 SYGVKD, per germline. J was trimmed by 4 bases and V by 7 bases; bases with no gene match: 15. The CDR3 has 19 amino acids. DNA of the CDR3: TGTGCCATCACCGCTCCCAGACTAGCGGGAGGGGTGATTTACAATGAGCAGTTCTTC. The encoded protein is CAITAPRLAGGVIYNEQFF.

The J gene is TRBJ2-1, the V gene TRBV7-2; the match to TRBD2 covers 7 bases. The germline V gene has CDR1 SGHTA and CDR2 FQGNSA. The V and J ends lost 2 bases and 2 bases, in that order; junction bases with no gene match: 6. The CDR3 has 16 residues. The CDR3 DNA reads as TGTGCCAGCAGCTTATCAATGGCGGGAGCCTACAATGAGCAGTTCTTC. It encodes CASSLSMAGAYNEQFF.

A few counts support this clone. This chain uses TRBV28 with TRBJ2-7; TRBD1 aligns across 9 bases. V was pared by 8 bases and J by 2 bases, with 1 base of the junction left unmatched. CDR3 length equals 12 residues. CDR1 and CDR2 from the germline V gene are MDHEN and SYDVKM. CDR3 nucleotides: TGTGCCAGCGGGACAGGGACCTACGAGCAGTACTTC. This gives the protein CASGTGTYEQYF.

This clone was seen only once. V and J are TRBV2 and TRBJ2-7; D gene uncertain. Germline CDR1 and CDR2: SNHLY and FYNNEI. The CDR3 runs 12 residues. V was shortened by 10 bases and J by 3 bases, with 13 bases between the two germline ends. The CDR3, as DNA: TGTGCCAACCGTGACGGAGACTACGAGCAGTACTTC. Translating it yields CANRDGDYEQYF.

This chain uses TRBV6-6 with TRBJ1-6; tentatively, D is TRBD1 (5 bases). V dropped 8 bases and J dropped 0 bases, with 14 bases sitting between them. The V gene's germline CDR1 is MNHNY and CDR2 SVGAGI (reference sequence). The CDR3 is 16 residues long. The CDR3 coding sequence is TGTGCCAGCGCAAGTCGGGGGGGCTCCTATAATTCACCCCTCCACTTT. It specifies CASASRGGSYNSPLHF.

V usage is TRBV4-2 and J usage is TRBJ1-3; 10 bases line up with TRBD1. This CDR3 has 16 amino acids. Germline CDR1 is LGHNA and CDR2 is YNFKEQ. V was clipped by 2 bases and J by 2 bases; unmatched bases: 3. This CDR3 is CASSQLGQGTGNTIYF. Here the CDR3 DNA reads TGTGCCAGCAGCCAACTGGGACAGGGGACTGGAAACACCATATATTTT.

This chain joins TRBV29-1 and TRBJ1-6; 11 nucleotides agree with TRBD1. This CDR3 contains 13 residues. The junction had 6 bases not matched to a gene; V was cut back by 7 bases and J by 10 bases. Per germline, CDR1 SQVTM and CDR2 ANQGSEA. DNA for the CDR3: TGCAGCGCCCGGACAGGGGGCGAATCACCCCTCCACTTT. Translation gives CSARTGGESPLHF.

This sequence joins TRBV10-1 and TRBJ2-7; TRBD1 agrees at 8 bases. CDR1 is WNHNN and CDR2 is SYGVQD in the germline V gene (reference sequence). This CDR3 has 14 residues. The V segment lost 3 bases and the J segment 4 bases; nucleotides outside the gene matches: 5. The CDR3 sequence is CASSDRTGRYEQYF. Written as DNA, the CDR3 is TGCGCCAGCAGTGACCGGACAGGGAGGTACGAGCAGTACTTC.

This sequence joins TRBV28 and TRBJ2-1; 7 nucleotides match TRBD2. The trim removed 5 bases at V and 11 bases at J, leaving 12 bases unmatched. The CDR3 is 14 residues long. The germline CDR1 and CDR2 sequences are MDHEN and SYDVKM. This CDR3 reads CASSDKSRGVKQFF. In DNA form, the CDR3 reads TGTGCCAGCAGTGATAAGAGCCGGGGGGTCAAGCAGTTCTTC. The variable domain in full, completed from reference TRBV28 and TRBJ2-1, reads DVKVTQSSRYLVKRTGEKVFLECVQDMDHENMFWYRQDPGLGLRLIYFSYDVKMKEKGDIPEGYSVSREKKERFSLILESASTNQTSMYLCASSDKSRGVKQFFGPGTRLTVL.

The chain carries TRBV10-1 and TRBJ2-2; 8 bases map to TRBD1. CDR1 and CDR2 (germline): WNHNN, SYGVQD (reference sequence). The CDR3 has 14 residues. Unmatched junction bases numbered 3, after V lost 4 bases and J lost 5 bases. DNA for the CDR3: TGCGCCAGCAGTGGCGGGACAGGAACCGGGGAGCTGTTTTTT. It codes for CASSGGTGTGELFF.

The rearrangement joins TRBV28 to TRBJ1-1, with D possibly matching TRBD1 (5 bases). Per germline, CDR1 MDHEN and CDR2 SYDVKM. The CDR3 has 14 amino acids. Between the trimmed V and J ends, which lost 7 bases and 1 base, there was a span of 13 bases. The CDR3 nucleotides are TGTGCCAGCACTTGGGGGGTGGGGAACACTGAAGCTTTCTTT. Translated, it gives CASTWGVGNTEAFF.

The genes are TRBV18 and TRBJ1-2; D uncertain. Germline loops: CDR1 KGHSH, CDR2 LQKENI. V dropped 3 bases and J dropped 1 base, with 6 bases sitting between them. CDR3 length: 13 residues. The CDR3 sequence: CASSPEGNYGYTF. The DNA of the CDR3 is TGTGCCAGCTCACCGGAGGGTAACTATGGCTACACCTTC.

The V call is TRBV20-1, the J call TRBJ2-3; 7 nucleotides line up with TRBD1. The trim removed 3 bases at V and 6 bases at J, leaving 12 bases unmatched. CDR1 DFQATT and CDR2 SNEGSKA come from the germline V gene (reference sequence). This CDR3 spans 15 amino acids. CDR3 sequence reads: CSASYRDSGLDTQYF. The CDR3 coding sequence is TGCAGTGCTAGTTACCGGGACAGTGGACTGGATACGCAGTATTTT.

As for this clone: This same CDR3 is encoded by further DNA sequences in the sample. J is TRBJ1-2 and V is TRBV4-1, with 10 bases that match TRBD1. This CDR3 spans 15 amino acids. The V and J ends lost 1 base and 4 bases, in that order; junction bases with no gene match: 3. CDR1 and CDR2 (germline): MGHRA, YSYEKL. In DNA, the CDR3 is TGCGCCAGCAGCCAAGGACAGGGGGCGATCTATGGCTACACCTTC. Translated, it gives CASSQGQGAIYGYTF.

The chain carries TRBV9 and TRBJ2-2; D is possibly TRBD1 (6 bases). Germline V lookup: CDR1 SGDLS, CDR2 YYNGEE. There are 13 residues in the CDR3. V was cut by 4 bases and J by 7 bases, with 11 bases left in between. For the CDR3, the DNA is TGTGCCAGCAGCTCCTGGGACATCGGGGAGCTGTTTTTT. This translates into CASSSWDIGELFF.